The T cell receptor (beta chain) under discussion was sequenced for a study of T cell changes during pregnancy in multiple sclerosis (dated by TCRdb to the late 2010s). Regarding the study in general: In women with multiple sclerosis, the researchers looked at how the T cell repertoire shifted as pregnancy progressed.

The library was produced with the immunoSEQ multiplex PCR assay. TCRdb limited this immuneACCESS table to in-frame rearrangements with V and J called. A share of clones is missing; checked studies link under half to unresolved V genes, and the rest is unexplained. The sample contains approximately 100,000 clones, approximately 94% of them found a single time. Together, the top ten hold roughly 1% of the sample. Points on this clone: Its target antigen remains unknown. Base qualities are not provided; no much larger clone lies one nucleotide away.

Reading from cysteine to phenylalanine, the CDR3 counts 18 amino acids. The retained sequence is limited to the CDR3, 54 bases, with the frame set at the first base. CDR1 MGHRA and CDR2 YSYEKL were looked up in the germline V gene. Trimming accounts for 3 bases at V and 0 bases at J, while the number of junction bases matched to no gene is 10. Sequenced material: peripheral blood, taken before pregnancy. The V and J segments used are TRBV4-1 and TRBJ2-1; the junction holds 8 bases that match TRBD2. This receptor was obtained from a female donor with multiple sclerosis, enrolled in a pregnancy study. Here is the DNA: TGCGCCAGCAGCCACGGGAGGGCCAAGGGTCGCTCCTACAATGAGCAGTTCTTC. Protein translation: CASSHGRAKGRSYNEQFF.